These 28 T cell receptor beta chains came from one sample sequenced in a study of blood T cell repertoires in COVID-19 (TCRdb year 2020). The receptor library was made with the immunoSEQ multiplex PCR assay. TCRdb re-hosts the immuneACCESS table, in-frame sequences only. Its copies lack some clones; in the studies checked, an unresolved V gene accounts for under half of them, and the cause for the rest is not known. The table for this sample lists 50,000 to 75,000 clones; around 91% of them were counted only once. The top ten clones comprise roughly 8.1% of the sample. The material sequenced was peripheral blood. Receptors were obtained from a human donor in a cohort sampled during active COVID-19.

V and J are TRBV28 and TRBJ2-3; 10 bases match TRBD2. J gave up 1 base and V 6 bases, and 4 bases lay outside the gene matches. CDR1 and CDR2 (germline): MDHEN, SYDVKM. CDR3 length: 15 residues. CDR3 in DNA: TGTGCCAGCAGCCAAAGCGGGAGGGGCACAGATACGCAGTATTTT. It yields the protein CASSQSGRGTDTQYF.

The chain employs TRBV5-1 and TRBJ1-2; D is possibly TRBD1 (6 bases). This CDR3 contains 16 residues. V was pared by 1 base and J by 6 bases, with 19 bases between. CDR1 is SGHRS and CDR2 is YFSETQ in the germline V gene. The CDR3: CASSLSGGTREDGYTF. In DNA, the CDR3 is TGCGCCAGCAGCTTGTCAGGTGGGACACGGGAAGATGGCTACACCTTC.

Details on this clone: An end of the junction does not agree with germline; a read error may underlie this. As DNA, the CDR3 is TGCGCCAGCAGTCAAGGCAACAGGGGTAATGCTGAAGCTTTCTTT. It is translated as CASSQGNRGNAEAFF. This chain connects TRBV4-3 to TRBJ1-1, with 7 bases fitting TRBD1. Germline CDR1 and CDR2: LGHNA and YSLEER. There are 15 residues in the CDR3.

Here the CDR3 DNA reads TGCGCCAGCGCTAGCGGGGTCTCTGGAAACACCATATATTTT. Translated: CASASGVSGNTIYF. The chain links TRBV5-1 to TRBJ1-3; no clear D. From germline, CDR1 is SGHRS and CDR2 YFSETQ. CDR3 length equals 14 residues. The V and J ends lost 7 bases and 0 bases respectively, with 11 bases between them. The whole variable domain, remainder taken from reference TRBV5-1 and TRBJ1-3, is KAGVTQTPRYLIKTRGQQVTLSCSPISGHRSVSWYQQTPGQGLQFLFEYFSETQRNKGNFPGRFSGRQFSNSRSEMNVSTLELGDSALYLCASASGVSGNTIYFGEGSWLTVV.

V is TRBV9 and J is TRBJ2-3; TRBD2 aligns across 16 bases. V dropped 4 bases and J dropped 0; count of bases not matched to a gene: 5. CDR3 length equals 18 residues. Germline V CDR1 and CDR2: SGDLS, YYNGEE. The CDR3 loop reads CASSQGLAGGSSTDTQYF. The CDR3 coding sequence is TGTGCCAGCAGCCAGGGACTAGCGGGGGGGTCTAGCACAGATACGCAGTATTTT.

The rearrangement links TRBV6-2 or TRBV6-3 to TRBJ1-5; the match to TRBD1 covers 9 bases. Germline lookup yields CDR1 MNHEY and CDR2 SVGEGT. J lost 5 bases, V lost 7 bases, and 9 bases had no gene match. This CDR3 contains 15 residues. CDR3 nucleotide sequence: TGTGCCAGCAACCCCCGGGACAGGGAGGATCAGCCCCAGCATTTT. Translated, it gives CASNPRDREDQPQHF.

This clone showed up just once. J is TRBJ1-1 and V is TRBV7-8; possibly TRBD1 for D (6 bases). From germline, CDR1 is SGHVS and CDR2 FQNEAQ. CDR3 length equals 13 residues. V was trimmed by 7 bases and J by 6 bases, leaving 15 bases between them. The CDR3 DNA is TGTGCCAGCACCCGACGGACAGCCTCTGAAGCTTTCTTT. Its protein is CASTRRTASEAFF.

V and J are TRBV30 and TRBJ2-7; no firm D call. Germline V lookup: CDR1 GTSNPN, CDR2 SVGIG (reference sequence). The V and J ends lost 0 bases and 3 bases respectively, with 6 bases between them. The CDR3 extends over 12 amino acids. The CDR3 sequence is CAWSVPDYEQYF. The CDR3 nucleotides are TGTGCCTGGAGTGTACCAGACTACGAGCAGTACTTC.

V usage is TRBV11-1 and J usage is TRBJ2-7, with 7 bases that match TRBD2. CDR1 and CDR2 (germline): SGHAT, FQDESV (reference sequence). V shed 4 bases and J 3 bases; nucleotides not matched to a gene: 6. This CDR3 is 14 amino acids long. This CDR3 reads CASSSSGNHYEQYF. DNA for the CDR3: TGTGCCAGCAGCTCAAGCGGGAACCACTACGAGCAGTACTTC.

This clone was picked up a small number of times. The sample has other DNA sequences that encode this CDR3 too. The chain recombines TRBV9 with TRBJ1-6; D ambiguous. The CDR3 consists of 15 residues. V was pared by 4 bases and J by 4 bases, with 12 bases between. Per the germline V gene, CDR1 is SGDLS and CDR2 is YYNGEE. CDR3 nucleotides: TGTGCCAGCAGCACCGGGGATGGGTATAATTCACCCCTCCACTTT. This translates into CASSTGDGYNSPLHF.

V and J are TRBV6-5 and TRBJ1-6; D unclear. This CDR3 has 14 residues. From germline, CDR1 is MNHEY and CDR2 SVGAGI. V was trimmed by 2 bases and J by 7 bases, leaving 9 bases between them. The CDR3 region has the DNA TGTGCCAGCAGTTACGGCAGGAGGAATTCACCCCTCCACTTT. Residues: CASSYGRRNSPLHF.

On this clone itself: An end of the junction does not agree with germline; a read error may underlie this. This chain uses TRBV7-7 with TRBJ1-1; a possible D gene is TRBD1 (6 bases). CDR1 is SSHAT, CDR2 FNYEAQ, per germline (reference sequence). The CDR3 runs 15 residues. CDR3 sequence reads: CASSSPDSGNTEAFF. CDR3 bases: TGTGCTAGCAGCTCCCCGGACAGTGGAAACACTGAAGCTTTCTTT.

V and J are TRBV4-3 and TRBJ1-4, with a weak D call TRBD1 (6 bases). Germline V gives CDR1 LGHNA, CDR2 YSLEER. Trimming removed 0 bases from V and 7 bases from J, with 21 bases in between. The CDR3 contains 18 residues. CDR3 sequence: CASSQDPGAGGSGEKLFF. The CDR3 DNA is TGCGCCAGCAGCCAAGATCCGGGGGCGGGGGGCAGTGGTGAAAAACTGTTTTTT.

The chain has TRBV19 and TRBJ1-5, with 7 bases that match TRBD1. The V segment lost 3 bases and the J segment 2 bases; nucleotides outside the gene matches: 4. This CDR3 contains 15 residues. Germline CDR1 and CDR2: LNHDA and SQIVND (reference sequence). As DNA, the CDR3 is TGTGCCAGTAGTATGACAGGGCCTGGCAATCAGCCCCAGCATTTT. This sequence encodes CASSMTGPGNQPQHF.

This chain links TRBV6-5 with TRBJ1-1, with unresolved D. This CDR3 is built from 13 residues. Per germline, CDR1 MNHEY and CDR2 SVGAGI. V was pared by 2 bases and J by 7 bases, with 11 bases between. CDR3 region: CASSYPGGSEAFF. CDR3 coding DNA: TGTGCCAGCAGTTACCCCGGTGGGAGTGAAGCTTTCTTT.

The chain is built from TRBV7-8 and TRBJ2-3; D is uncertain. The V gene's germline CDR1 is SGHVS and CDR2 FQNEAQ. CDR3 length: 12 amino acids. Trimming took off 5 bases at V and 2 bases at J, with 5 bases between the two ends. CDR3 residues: CASSVLTDTQYF. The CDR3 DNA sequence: TGTGCCAGCAGCGTCCTCACAGATACGCAGTATTTT.

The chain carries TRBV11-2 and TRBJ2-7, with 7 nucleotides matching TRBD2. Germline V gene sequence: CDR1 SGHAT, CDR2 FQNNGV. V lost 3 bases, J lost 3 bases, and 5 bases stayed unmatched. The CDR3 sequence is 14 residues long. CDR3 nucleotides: TGTGCCAGCAGCTTCCGCCTAGCGGACTACGAGCAGTACTTC. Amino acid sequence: CASSFRLADYEQYF.

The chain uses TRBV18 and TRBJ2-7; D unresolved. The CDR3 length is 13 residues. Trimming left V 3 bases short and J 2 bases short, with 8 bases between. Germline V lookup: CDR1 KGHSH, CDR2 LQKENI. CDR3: CASSPQSTYEQYF. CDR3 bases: TGTGCCAGCTCACCGCAGTCAACCTACGAGCAGTACTTC.

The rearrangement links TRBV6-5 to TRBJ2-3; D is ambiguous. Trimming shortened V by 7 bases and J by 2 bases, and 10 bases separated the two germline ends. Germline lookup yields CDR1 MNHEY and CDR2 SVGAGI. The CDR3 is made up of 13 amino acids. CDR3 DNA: TGTGCCAGCACCGCAGGCTTCACAGATACGCAGTATTTT. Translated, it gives CASTAGFTDTQYF.

CDR3 protein: CASSSGLSKNIQYF. The CDR3 DNA is TGTGCCAGCAGCTCGGGACTCTCTAAAAACATTCAGTACTTC. This chain links TRBV9 with TRBJ2-4; D perhaps matches TRBD2 (6 bases). The CDR3 contains 14 residues. Germline V lookup: CDR1 SGDLS, CDR2 YYNGEE. With 4 bases removed from V and 4 bases from J, the gap between germline ends came to 12 bases.

CDR3 amino acids: CASSGDFGAPDPYGYTF. In DNA form, the CDR3 reads TGCGCCAGCAGTGGGGACTTTGGGGCACCGGACCCCTATGGCTACACCTTC. V and J are TRBV10-1 and TRBJ1-2, with a weak D call TRBD1 (5 bases). Germline CDR1 is WNHNN and CDR2 is SYGVQD (reference sequence). The CDR3 is made up of 17 amino acids. V was pared by 4 bases and J by 4 bases, with 22 bases between.

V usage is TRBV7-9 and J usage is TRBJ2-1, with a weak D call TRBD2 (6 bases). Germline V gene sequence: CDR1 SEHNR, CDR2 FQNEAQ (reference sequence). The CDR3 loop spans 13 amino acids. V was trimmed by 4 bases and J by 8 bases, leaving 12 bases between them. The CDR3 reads CASSSTSLDEQFF. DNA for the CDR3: TGTGCCAGCAGCTCGACTAGTCTGGATGAGCAGTTCTTC.

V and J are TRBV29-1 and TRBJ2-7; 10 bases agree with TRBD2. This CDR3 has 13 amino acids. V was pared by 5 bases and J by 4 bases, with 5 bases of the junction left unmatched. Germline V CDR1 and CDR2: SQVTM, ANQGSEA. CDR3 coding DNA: TGCAGCGTTCCTAGCGGGAGAGGGTACGAGCAGTACTTC. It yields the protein CSVPSGRGYEQYF.

The CDR3 DNA follows: TGTGCCAGCAGCCCAGACAGGGGTGCCTATGGCTACACCTTC. This translates into CASSPDRGAYGYTF. The rearrangement links TRBV7-3 to TRBJ1-2; 8 bases agree with TRBD1. J was trimmed by 4 bases and V by 5 bases; bases with no gene match: 6. The CDR3 is 14 amino acids. CDR1 and CDR2 from the germline V gene are SGHTA and FQGTGA. The variable domain in full, with the rest retrieved from reference TRBV7-3 and TRBJ1-2, is GAGVSQTPSNKVTEKGKYVELRCDPISGHTALYWYRQSLGQGPEFLIYFQGTGAADDSGLPNDRFFAVRPEGSVSTLKIQRTERGDSAVYLCASSPDRGAYGYTFGSGTRLTVV.

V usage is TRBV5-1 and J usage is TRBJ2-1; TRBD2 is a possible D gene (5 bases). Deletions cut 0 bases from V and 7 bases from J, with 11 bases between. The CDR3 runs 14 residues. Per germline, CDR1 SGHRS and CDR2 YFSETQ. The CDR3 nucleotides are TGCGCCAGCAGCTTGGAAGGATCGGGAAATGAGCAGTTCTTC. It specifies CASSLEGSGNEQFF.

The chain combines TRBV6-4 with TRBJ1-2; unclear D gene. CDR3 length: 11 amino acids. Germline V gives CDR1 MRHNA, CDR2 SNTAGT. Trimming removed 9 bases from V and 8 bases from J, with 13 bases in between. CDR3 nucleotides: TGTGCCAGGGTTATCAGCGGGGGCTACACCTTC. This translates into CARVISGGYTF.

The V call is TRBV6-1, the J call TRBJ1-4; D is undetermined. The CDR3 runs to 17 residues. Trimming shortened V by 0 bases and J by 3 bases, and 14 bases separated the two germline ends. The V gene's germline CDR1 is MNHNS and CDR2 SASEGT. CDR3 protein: CASSEAPPRSANEKLFF. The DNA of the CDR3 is TGTGCCAGCAGTGAAGCGCCGCCCCGGAGCGCTAATGAAAAACTGTTTTTT.

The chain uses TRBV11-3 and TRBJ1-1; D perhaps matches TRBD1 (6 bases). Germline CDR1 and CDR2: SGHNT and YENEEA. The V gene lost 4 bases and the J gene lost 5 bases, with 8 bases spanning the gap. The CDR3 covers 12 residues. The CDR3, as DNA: TGTGCCAGCAGCTACACAGGGACTGAAGCTTTCTTT. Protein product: CASSYTGTEAFF.